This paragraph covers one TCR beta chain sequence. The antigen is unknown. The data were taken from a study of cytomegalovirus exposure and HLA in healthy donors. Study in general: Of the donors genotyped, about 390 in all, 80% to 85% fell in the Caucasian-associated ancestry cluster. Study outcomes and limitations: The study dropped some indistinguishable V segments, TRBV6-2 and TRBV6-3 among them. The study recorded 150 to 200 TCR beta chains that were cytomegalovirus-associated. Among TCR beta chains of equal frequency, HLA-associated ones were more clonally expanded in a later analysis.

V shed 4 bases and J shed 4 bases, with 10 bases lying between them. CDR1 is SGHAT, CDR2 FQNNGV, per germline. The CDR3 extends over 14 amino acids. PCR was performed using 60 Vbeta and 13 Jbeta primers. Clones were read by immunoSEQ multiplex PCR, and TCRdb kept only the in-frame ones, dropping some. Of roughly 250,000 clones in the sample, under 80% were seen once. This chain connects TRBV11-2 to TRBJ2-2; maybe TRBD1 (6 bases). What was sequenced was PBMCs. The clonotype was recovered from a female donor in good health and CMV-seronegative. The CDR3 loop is CASSWAGATGELFF. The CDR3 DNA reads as TGTGCCAGCAGCTGGGCAGGGGCCACCGGGGAGCTGTTTTTT.